The 9 T cell receptor beta chains given below trace back to one sample, sequenced in a study of T cells after yellow fever vaccination (dated by TCRdb to the late 2010s). The sample's treatment or condition, from its label and the paper: live attenuated yellow fever vaccine strain. Libraries came from 5' RACE. Instrument used: Illumina HiSeq 2500. TCRdb reprocessed the public reads (quality trimming at Q25 with fastp, clone calling with MiXCR) and kept in-frame beta chains. One record per CDR3 amino acid sequence lists the most common genes and DNA. The sample has 300,000 to 400,000 distinct CDR3 sequences on record, more than 5.5% of them singletons. The ten largest clones represent approximately 16% of the sample. The sample consisted of PBMCs, taken 5 days after the yellow fever booster vaccination. These receptors all come from a man under 40 who received the YFV17D yellow fever vaccine.

This clonotype has at least ten counts. The rearrangement uses TRBV6-5 and TRBJ2-2, with D perhaps TRBD1 (6 bases). V was trimmed by 2 bases and J by 3 bases, leaving 7 bases between them. Germline loops: CDR1 MNHEY, CDR2 SVGAGI. This CDR3 has 14 residues. CDR3 region: CASSYQGHTGELFF. DNA of the CDR3: TGTGCCAGCAGTTACCAGGGGCACACCGGGGAGCTGTTTTTT.

This clonotype was observed many times. V usage is TRBV13 and J usage is TRBJ1-4; no clear D. Trimming pared 4 bases from V and 12 bases from J, leaving 15 bases between. The CDR3 extends over 13 amino acids. Germline CDR1 reads PRHDT; CDR2 reads FYEKMQ (reference sequence). CDR3 residues: CASSSDGKRQLFF. The CDR3 DNA sequence: TGTGCCAGCAGCTCGGACGGGAAGAGGCAACTGTTTTTT.

The rearrangement links TRBV18 to TRBJ2-3, with TRBD2 matching over 11 bases. The ends lost 2 bases at V and 2 bases at J; junction bases unmatched: 6. This CDR3 is 17 amino acids long. The germline CDR1 and CDR2 sequences are KGHSH and LQKENI. The CDR3, as DNA: TGTGCCAGCTCACCAGGGACTAGCGGAGTCTTCACAGATACGCAGTATTTT. As protein: CASSPGTSGVFTDTQYF.

The V gene is TRBV7-2, the J gene TRBJ2-7; D gene ambiguous. The CDR3 has 12 amino acids. Trimming shortened V by 9 bases and J by 3 bases, and 12 bases separated the two germline ends. CDR1 and CDR2 from the germline V gene are SGHTA and FQGNSA. The CDR3 sequence: CASGQGIYEQYF. As DNA, the CDR3 is TGTGCCAGTGGGCAAGGAATCTACGAGCAGTACTTC. Supplemented by reference TRBV7-2 and TRBJ2-7, the full variable domain reads GAGVSQSPSNKVTEKGKDVELRCDPISGHTALYWYRQSLGQGLEFLIYFQGNSAPDKSGLPSDRFSAERTGGSVSTLTIQRTQQEDSAVYLCASGQGIYEQYFGPGTRLTVT.

The chain combines TRBV5-8 with TRBJ1-1; the match to TRBD1 covers 7 bases. The CDR3 is 12 amino acids. Germline-derived CDR1 and CDR2 are SGHTS and YDEGEE. V shed 7 bases, J shed 9 bases, and the junction held 9 bases outside the gene matches. The DNA of the CDR3 is TGTGCCAGCGGGGAGGGGGCGGTGAAAGCTTTCTTT. Its protein product is CASGEGAVKAFF.

This chain uses TRBV3-1 with TRBJ2-3; D might be TRBD1 (5 bases). This CDR3 has 12 amino acids. Germline CDR1 is LGHDT and CDR2 is YNNKEL (reference sequence). The V gene lost 1 base and the J gene lost 15 bases, with 14 bases spanning the gap. CDR3 nucleotides: TGTGCCAGCAGCCAAGGTGTGGGGCACGAATATTTT. This codes for CASSQGVGHEYF.

This clonotype was counted many times. This sequence joins TRBV19 and TRBJ2-7; 11 nucleotides line up with TRBD2. Germline V gene lookup returns CDR1 LNHDA and CDR2 SQIVND (reference sequence). CDR3 length equals 15 residues. Unmatched junction bases numbered 6, after V lost 2 bases and J lost 6 bases. CDR3 residues: CASSILAGGGREQYF. The CDR3 nucleotides are TGTGCCAGTAGTATACTAGCGGGAGGTGGACGCGAGCAGTACTTC.

Note on this clonotype: The junction departs from germline at one end; a sequencing error may be responsible. This chain uses TRBV12-3 or TRBV12-4 with TRBJ2-1; 13 bases are shared with TRBD2. This CDR3 contains 18 residues. DNA of the CDR3: TGTACCAGCAGTTTGGGACTAGCGGGACGCAGCTCCTACAATGAGCAGTTCTTC. Translating it yields CTSSLGLAGRSSYNEQFF.

This clonotype has just a few counts. V and J are TRBV6-5 and TRBJ1-5, with a tentative D call TRBD1 (6 bases). CDR3 size: 16 residues. V lost 1 base, J lost 5 bases, and 15 bases lay in between. CDR1 MNHEY and CDR2 SVGAGI come from the germline V gene. CDR3 residues: CASSYWSRGGDQPQHF. In nucleotides, the CDR3 is TGTGCCAGCAGTTACTGGTCCAGGGGCGGAGATCAGCCCCAGCATTTT.